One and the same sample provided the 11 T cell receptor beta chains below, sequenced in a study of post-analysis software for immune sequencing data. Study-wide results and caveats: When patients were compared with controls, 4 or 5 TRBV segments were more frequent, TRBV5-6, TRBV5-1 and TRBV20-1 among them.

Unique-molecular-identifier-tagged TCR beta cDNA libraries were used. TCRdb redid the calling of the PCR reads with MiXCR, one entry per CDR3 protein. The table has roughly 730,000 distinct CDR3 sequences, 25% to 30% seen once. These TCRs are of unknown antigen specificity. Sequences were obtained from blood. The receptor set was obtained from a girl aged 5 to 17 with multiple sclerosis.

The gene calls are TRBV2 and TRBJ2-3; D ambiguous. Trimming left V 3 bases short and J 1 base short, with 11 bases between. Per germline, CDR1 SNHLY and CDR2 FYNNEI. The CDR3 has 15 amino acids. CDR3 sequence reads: CASSDGSPRTDTQYF. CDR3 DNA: TGTGCCAGCAGTGATGGTAGTCCCCGCACAGATACGCAGTATTTT.

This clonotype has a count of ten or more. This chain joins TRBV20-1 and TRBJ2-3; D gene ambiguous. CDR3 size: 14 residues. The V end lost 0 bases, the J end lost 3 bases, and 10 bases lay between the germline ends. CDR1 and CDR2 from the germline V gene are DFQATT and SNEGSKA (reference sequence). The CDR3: CSAREKRRTDTQYF. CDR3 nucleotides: TGCAGTGCTAGAGAGAAAAGGCGTACAGATACGCAGTATTTT.

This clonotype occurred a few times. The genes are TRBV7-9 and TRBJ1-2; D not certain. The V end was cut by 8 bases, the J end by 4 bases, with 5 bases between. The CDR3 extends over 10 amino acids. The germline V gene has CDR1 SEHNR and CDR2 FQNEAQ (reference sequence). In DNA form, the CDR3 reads TGTGCCAGCGGGCCCTATGGCTACACCTTC. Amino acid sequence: CASGPYGYTF.

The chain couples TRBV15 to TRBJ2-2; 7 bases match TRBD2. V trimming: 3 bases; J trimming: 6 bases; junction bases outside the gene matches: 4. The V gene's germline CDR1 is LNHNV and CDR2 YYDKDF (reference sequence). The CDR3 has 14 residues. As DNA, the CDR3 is TGTGCCACCAGCAGGCTACGGGGGGCCGGGGAGCTGTTTTTT. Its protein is CATSRLRGAGELFF.

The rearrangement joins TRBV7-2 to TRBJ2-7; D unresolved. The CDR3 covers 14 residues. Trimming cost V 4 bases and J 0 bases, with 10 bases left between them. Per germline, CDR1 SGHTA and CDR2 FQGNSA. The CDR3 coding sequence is TGTGCCAGCAGCTCCGGACGGAGCTCCTACGAGCAGTACTTC. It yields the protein CASSSGRSSYEQYF.

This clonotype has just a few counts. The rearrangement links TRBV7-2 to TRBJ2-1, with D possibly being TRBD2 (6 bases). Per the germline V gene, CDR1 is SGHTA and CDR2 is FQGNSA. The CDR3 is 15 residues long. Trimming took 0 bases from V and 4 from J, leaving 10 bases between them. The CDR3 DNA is TGTGCCAGCAGCTTAGCGACGGGAGCTTACAATGAGCAGTTCTTC. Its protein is CASSLATGAYNEQFF.

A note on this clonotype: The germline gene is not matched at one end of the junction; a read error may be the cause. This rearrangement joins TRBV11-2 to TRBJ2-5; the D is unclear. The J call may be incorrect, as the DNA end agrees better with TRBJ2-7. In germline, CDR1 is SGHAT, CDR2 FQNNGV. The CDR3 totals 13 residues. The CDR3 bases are TGTGTCAGCAGCCCAGACGGGCTTACCGAGCAGTACTTC. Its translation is CVSSPDGLTEQYF.

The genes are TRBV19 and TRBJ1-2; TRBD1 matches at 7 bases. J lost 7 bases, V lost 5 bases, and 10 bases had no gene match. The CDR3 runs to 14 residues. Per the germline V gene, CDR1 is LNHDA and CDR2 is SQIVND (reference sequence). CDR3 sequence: CASSSPDRLSGYTF. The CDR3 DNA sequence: TGTGCCAGTAGTTCCCCGGACAGGTTGAGTGGCTACACCTTC.

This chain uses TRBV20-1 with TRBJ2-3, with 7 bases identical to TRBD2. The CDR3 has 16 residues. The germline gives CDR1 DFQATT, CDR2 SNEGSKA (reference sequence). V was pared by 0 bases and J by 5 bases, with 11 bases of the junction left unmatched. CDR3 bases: TGCAGTGCTAGAGACGGGAGGCGGCTGGCGGGAGATACGCAGTATTTT. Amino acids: CSARDGRRLAGDTQYF.

CDR3 nucleotides: TGTGCCAACCCGCAGAGCCGGAGCACAGATACGCAGTATTTT. This encodes CANPQSRSTDTQYF. The chain is built from TRBV6-5 and TRBJ2-3; D uncertain. This CDR3 contains 14 residues. Deletions cut 10 bases from V and 0 bases from J, with 14 bases between. CDR1 and CDR2 from the germline V gene are MNHEY and SVGAGI.

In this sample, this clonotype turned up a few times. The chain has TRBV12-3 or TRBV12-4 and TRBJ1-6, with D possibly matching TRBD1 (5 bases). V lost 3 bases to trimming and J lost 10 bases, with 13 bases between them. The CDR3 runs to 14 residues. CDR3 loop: CASSLVQGGSPLHF. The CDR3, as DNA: TGTGCCAGCAGTTTGGTGCAGGGAGGGTCACCCCTCCACTTT.